Below, 23 T cell receptor beta chains from the same sample are listed, as sequenced in a study of human T cells and chemical hapten exposure. Each CDR3 protein gets one entry after TCRdb re-called the RACE reads with MiXCR. The table has roughly 34,000 distinct CDR3 sequences, 5.5% to 7.5% seen once. This sample's time point: patch test 1, 2 weeks after DPC sensitization. As for treatment: therapeutic diphenylcyclopropenone sensitization with weekly scalp DPC. The study extracted total RNA from unfractionated whole blood. Sequencing was performed on whole blood, taken in connection with sensitization to the hapten diphenylcyclopropenone (DPC). The source is a woman aged 25-40 years with alopecia areata. Some clones in this sample may be carry-over from other donors' samples.

The sample holds a few counts of this clonotype. The chain combines TRBV5-4 with TRBJ2-3, with D possibly being TRBD1 (6 bases). Germline CDR1 and CDR2: SGHNT and YYREEE (reference sequence). This CDR3 is 15 amino acids long. Deletions cut 0 bases from V and 1 base from J, with 9 bases between. CDR3 loop: CASSLEAGGTDTQYF. The CDR3 DNA reads TGTGCCAGCAGCTTGGAGGCAGGGGGCACAGATACGCAGTATTTT.

This clonotype was counted only a few times. Written as DNA, the CDR3 is TGCAGTGCTAGATTAATCGGGGGGGGATACCAAGAGACCCAGTACTTC. As protein: CSARLIGGGYQETQYF. The genes are TRBV20-1 and TRBJ2-5; 8 bases match TRBD2. CDR1 is DFQATT, CDR2 SNEGSKA, per germline (reference sequence). The CDR3 spans 16 residues. The V gene end was trimmed by 2 bases and the J gene end by 0 bases; junction bases not matched to a gene: 8.

CDR3 coding DNA: TGTGCCAGCAGTCGGGTTAGGGATGAAAAACTGTTTTTT. Its translation: CASSRVRDEKLFF. The chain is built from TRBV27 and TRBJ1-4; D is undetermined. V was clipped by 5 bases and J by 6 bases, with 10 bases between them. Germline loops: CDR1 MNHEY, CDR2 SMNVEV (reference sequence). The CDR3 is 13 amino acids.

On this clonotype: This may be a read error: a much more frequent sequence differs by one nucleotide. J is TRBJ2-7 and V is TRBV18; possibly TRBD2 for D (5 bases). Per the germline V gene, CDR1 is KGHSH and CDR2 is LQKENI. The CDR3 is 12 amino acids. The CDR3 loop reads CASSDGNYEQCF. For the CDR3, the DNA is TGTGCCAGCTCAGACGGGAACTACGAGCAGTGCTTC.

The table lists this clonotype with many counts. The rearrangement links TRBV29-1 to TRBJ2-1; TRBD1 aligns across 9 bases. V shed 3 bases and J 6 bases; nucleotides not matched to a gene: 12. This CDR3 region has 16 residues. Germline CDR1 SQVTM, CDR2 ANQGSEA. The CDR3 DNA reads TGCAGCGTTGACCCACCGGGACAGGGTGTGTCCAATGAGCAGTTCTTC. It codes for CSVDPPGQGVSNEQFF.

For this clonotype: Just one base apart from a much larger clone, this may be a read error. The V and J genes are TRBV5-5 and TRBJ2-1, with 10 positions matching TRBD2. V lost 2 bases and J lost 5; bases outside the gene matches: 4. The CDR3 sequence is 15 residues long. In germline, CDR1 is SGHKS, CDR2 YYEKEE (reference sequence). CDR3 sequence reads: CASSFVAGGNNEQFF. The CDR3 nucleotides read TGTGCCAGCAGCTTTGTAGCGGGGGGCAACAATGAGCAGTTCTTC.

The table lists this clonotype with a few counts. The V call is TRBV3-1, the J call TRBJ2-3, with D uncertain. Germline V gene lookup returns CDR1 LGHDT and CDR2 YNNKEL (reference sequence). This CDR3 is 14 amino acids long. Trimming pared 4 bases from V and 4 bases from J, leaving 12 bases between. Here the CDR3 DNA reads TGTGCCAGCAGCCCCCGAAGCGATCCAGATACGCAGTATTTT. It codes for CASSPRSDPDTQYF.

This clonotype was found many times. CDR3 sequence (DNA): TGCAGCGTTGTAACAGGGAGGAGGGGGTATGAGCAGTTCTTC. Translated, it gives CSVVTGRRGYEQFF. The V and J genes are TRBV29-1 and TRBJ2-1; D might be TRBD1 or TRBD2, each matching 6 bases. V lost 4 bases to trimming and J lost 8 bases, with 18 bases between them. CDR1 and CDR2 from the germline V gene are SQVTM and ANQGSEA. This CDR3 region has 14 residues.

The sample holds many counts of this clonotype. The chain combines TRBV20-1 with TRBJ2-7, with D uncertain. V lost 3 bases, J lost 6 bases, and 12 bases lay in between. Germline V CDR1 and CDR2: DFQATT, SNEGSKA (reference sequence). The CDR3 has 12 amino acids. The chain's CDR3 is CSASRIWREQYF. CDR3 DNA sequence: TGCAGTGCTAGCCGTATCTGGCGCGAGCAGTACTTC.

This clonotype was seen many times. The CDR3 loop reads CSALGLAGFSNEQFF. The CDR3 coding sequence is TGCAGTGCTTTGGGACTAGCGGGGTTCTCCAATGAGCAGTTCTTC. V gene TRBV20-1 combines with J gene TRBJ2-1; TRBD2 matches at 13 bases. The V gene end was trimmed by 5 bases and the J gene end by 6 bases; junction bases not matched to a gene: 7. The CDR3 sequence is 15 residues long. CDR1 is DFQATT and CDR2 is SNEGSKA in the germline V gene (reference sequence).

The sample holds many counts of this clonotype. V and J are TRBV5-1 and TRBJ2-3, with no clear D. The germline V and J ends were trimmed by 5 bases and 3 bases, with 10 bases remaining between them. Germline V gene lookup returns CDR1 SGHRS and CDR2 YFSETQ. CDR3 size: 13 residues. The CDR3 reads CASRVGGTDTQYF. The CDR3 coding sequence is TGCGCCAGCAGGGTGGGCGGTACAGATACGCAGTATTTT.

This chain connects TRBV9 to TRBJ2-2; 8 nucleotides align to TRBD1. Trimming removed 0 bases from V and 5 bases from J; junction bases left unmatched: 9. Germline CDR1 reads SGDLS; CDR2 reads YYNGEE. The CDR3 has 17 residues. Written as DNA, the CDR3 is TGTGCCAGCAGCGTAGCCCCGGGACAGGAGCCGACCGGGGAGCTGTTTTTT. The encoded protein is CASSVAPGQEPTGELFF. The full variable domain, rest sourced from reference TRBV9 and TRBJ2-2, is DSGVTQTPKHLITATGQRVTLRCSPRSGDLSVYWYQQSLDQGLQFLIQYYNGEERAKGNILERFSAQQFPDLHSELNLSSLELGDSALYFCASSVAPGQEPTGELFFGEGSRLTVL.

V usage is TRBV30 and J usage is TRBJ1-6, with D hard to call. V gave up 2 bases and J gave up 9 bases, with 14 bases separating them. Germline values: CDR1 GTSNPN, CDR2 SVGIG (reference sequence). The length of the CDR3 is 14 residues. CDR3 in amino acids: CAWSFGRLGSPLHF. Here the CDR3 DNA reads TGTGCCTGGAGTTTTGGGAGGTTGGGTTCACCCCTCCACTTT.

This clonotype was seen more than once but under ten times. The rearrangement links TRBV25-1 to TRBJ1-2, with unresolved D. CDR3 size: 13 residues. The V and J ends lost 6 bases and 7 bases respectively, with 15 bases between them. CDR1 and CDR2 (germline): MGHDK, SYGVNS. The chain's CDR3 is CASRDDPNPGYTF. DNA for the CDR3: TGTGCCAGCAGGGATGATCCCAACCCTGGCTACACCTTC.

In this sample, this clonotype turned up many times. V is TRBV7-9 and J is TRBJ2-3, with 9 bases fitting TRBD2. Germline CDR1 SEHNR, CDR2 FQNEAQ (reference sequence). This CDR3 contains 16 residues. V was clipped by 4 bases and J by 6 bases; unmatched bases: 11. The DNA for the CDR3 is TGTGCCAGCAGCTCAGCGGGGGGCCAGAGAGGCGATACGCAGTATTTT. It codes for CASSSAGGQRGDTQYF.

This clonotype was detected ten times or more. The rearrangement joins TRBV24-1 to TRBJ2-1; the D gene is possibly TRBD1 (6 bases). Per the germline V gene, CDR1 is KGHDR and CDR2 is SFDVKD. Trimming stripped 3 bases from V and 5 bases from J, with 13 bases between. The CDR3 has 15 amino acids. DNA of the CDR3: TGTGCCACCAGTGATCACCGACAGGTCAACAATGAGCAGTTCTTC. This sequence encodes CATSDHRQVNNEQFF.

This clonotype is labeled medium-sized. This chain uses TRBV7-8 with TRBJ2-2; TRBD2 might be the D (6 bases). The CDR3 runs 15 residues. Looked up from germline, CDR1 is SGHVS and CDR2 is FQNEAQ. V lost 5 bases to trimming and J lost 1 base, with 11 bases between them. CDR3 in amino acids: CASSPWGGNTGELFF. The CDR3 bases are TGTGCCAGCAGCCCCTGGGGAGGGAACACCGGGGAGCTGTTTTTT.

This chain connects TRBV14 to TRBJ1-5; D not certain. This CDR3 has 13 residues. CDR1 is SGHDN, CDR2 FVKESK, per germline. Trimming cost V 0 bases and J 4 bases, with 4 bases left between them. The CDR3 nucleotides read TGTGCCAGCAGCCAAGATGCGAATCAGCCCCAGCATTTT. Protein sequence: CASSQDANQPQHF.

This clonotype was observed a handful of times. The chain employs TRBV2 and TRBJ2-3; no clear D. V dropped 0 bases and J dropped 4 bases, with 20 bases sitting between them. CDR3 length: 18 amino acids. CDR1 and CDR2 from the germline V gene are SNHLY and FYNNEI. The CDR3 nucleotides are TGTGCCAGCAGTGAAGCGAGTCCTTATAGTGTTATTGCAGATACGCAGTATTTT. Residues: CASSEASPYSVIADTQYF.

The rearrangement joins TRBV7-3 to TRBJ2-2; TRBD1 matches 7 bases. This CDR3 spans 17 amino acids. J was trimmed by 8 bases and V by 2 bases; bases with no gene match: 14. CDR1 and CDR2 from the germline V gene are SGHTA and FQGTGA. In DNA, the CDR3 is TGTGCCAGCAGCTTATCAGGACAGGAACGCTTGAGGGGGGAGCTGTTTTTT. Protein sequence: CASSLSGQERLRGELFF.

Ten or more counts support this clonotype. The gene calls are TRBV5-8 and TRBJ2-7; D possibly matches TRBD1 or TRBD2 (5 bases each). V was cut by 4 bases and J by 2 bases, with 13 bases left in between. Germline CDR1 and CDR2: SGHTS and YDEGEE. This CDR3 region has 14 residues. CDR3 sequence reads: CASSLRVGAYEQYF. DNA of the CDR3: TGTGCCAGCAGCCTCAGGGTCGGGGCCTACGAGCAGTACTTC.

This clonotype was counted many times. This chain links TRBV6-6 with TRBJ1-4, with D unclear. Germline V lookup: CDR1 MNHNY, CDR2 SVGAGI (reference sequence). Trimming shortened V by 8 bases and J by 3 bases, and 10 bases separated the two germline ends. The CDR3 totals 13 residues. The CDR3: CASVYGANEKLFF. The CDR3 region has the DNA TGTGCCAGCGTATATGGGGCTAATGAAAAACTGTTTTTT.

The table lists this clonotype with many counts. The V and J genes are TRBV7-2 and TRBJ2-3; D is unclear. This CDR3 has 13 residues. CDR1 and CDR2 (germline): SGHTA, FQGNSA. V lost 3 bases and J lost 1, with 5 bases in between. The CDR3 region is CASSFDRTDTQYF. The CDR3, as DNA: TGTGCCAGCAGCTTCGATCGCACAGATACGCAGTATTTT. Full variable domain (missing parts from reference TRBV7-2 and TRBJ2-3): GAGVSQSPSNKVTEKGKDVELRCDPISGHTALYWYRQSLGQGLEFLIYFQGNSAPDKSGLPSDRFSAERTGGSVSTLTIQRTQQEDSAVYLCASSFDRTDTQYFGPGTRLTVL.